This T cell receptor beta chain was retrieved from a study of cytomegalovirus exposure and HLA in healthy donors. Study-level points and caveats: Cytomegalovirus association was assigned to 150 to 200 TCR beta chains. Analysis was carried out at a later point, and it linked a missense DCLRE1C variant to TCR beta V- and J-gene trimming.

The study ran its PCR with 60 Vbeta and 13 Jbeta primers. The repertoire was sequenced with immunoSEQ multiplex PCR; TCRdb's copy has only in-frame clones and lacks some. Counted here are 140,000 to 150,000 clones, around a tenth occurring once; the ten biggest clones make up approximately 1.9%. From germline, CDR1 is MNHNS and CDR2 SASEGT. Germline trimming cut 1 base from V and 0 bases from J; bases unmatched to any gene: 1. The CDR3 is 16 residues long. This clone was observed a few times. The antigen remains undetermined. The TCR comes from a man between 45 and 60 years old in good health and CMV-seronegative. The sample taken for sequencing was PBMCs. This chain links TRBV6-1 with TRBJ2-2, with 8 positions matching TRBD2. The CDR3 DNA reads as TGTGCCAGCAGTGAAGTCGGGAGGGCGAACACCGGGGAGCTGTTTTTT. Translated: CASSEVGRANTGELFF.